This passage covers 3 T cell receptor beta chains from one sample sequenced in a study of blood T cells in healthy people across ages. A second PCR, run for roughly 7 to 11 cycles, used a sample-barcoded 5' primer plus a J-beta primer mix. TCRdb itself ran the 5' RACE reads through MiXCR, one entry per CDR3 protein. The repertoire consists of about 1.4 million distinct CDR3 sequences, with approximately 59% occurring once and the leading ten covering 6.5% to 8.5%. Sequenced input: blood. Source of these receptors: a man between 18 and 35 years old in good health.

The J gene is TRBJ2-5, the V gene TRBV29-1; TRBD1 might be the D (5 bases). The V end lost 4 bases, the J end lost 5 bases, and 11 bases lay between the germline ends. This CDR3 region has 12 residues. Germline V gene lookup returns CDR1 SQVTM and CDR2 ANQGSEA. The CDR3 is CSVVVGPETQYF. CDR3 coding DNA: TGCAGCGTTGTCGTGGGGCCCGAGACCCAGTACTTC.

CDR3 sequence (DNA): TGTGCCAGCAGAGACCAGACAGGGAAGAATGAAAAACTGTTTTTT. This translates into CASRDQTGKNEKLFF. V gene TRBV28 combines with J gene TRBJ1-4, with 7 bases fitting TRBD1. V lost 6 bases to trimming and J lost 5 bases; unmatched junction nucleotides: 9. This CDR3 has 15 amino acids. Germline-derived CDR1 and CDR2 are MDHEN and SYDVKM.

In this sample, this clonotype turned up a few times. This chain uses TRBV12-3 or TRBV12-4 with TRBJ2-7; 8 bases fit TRBD2. The J call may not be correct, given that the DNA end is closer to TRBJ2-5. The CDR3 has 13 amino acids. In nucleotides, the CDR3 is TGTGCCAGCAGTATTAGCGGGGTGGAGACCCAGTACTTC. Translating it yields CASSISGVETQYF.